This entry lists 7 T cell receptor beta chains sequenced from one sample in a study of beta chain features in type 1 diabetes. Reverse transcribing all isolated RNA meant expressed TCRB transcripts were sequenced. Only in-frame clones appear in the TCRdb table, and some are missing; sequencing was by immunoSEQ multiplex PCR. The sample carries hundreds of thousands of clones, 13% recorded once. These receptors' targets are unknown. Study-level findings and limits: Significant though moderate, a shortening of TCRB CDR3s appeared in all four CD4+ subsets of Type 1 diabetes patients.

The sample comprised naive CD4+ T cells from blood. The receptor set was obtained from a man younger than 35 with type 1 diabetes.

The chain uses TRBV4-2 and TRBJ1-5; 8 nucleotides line up with TRBD1. The CDR3 has 18 residues. In germline, CDR1 is LGHNA, CDR2 YNFKEQ. Trimming at V came to 4 bases and at J to 5 bases, leaving 16 bases not matched to a gene. The CDR3 protein is CASSPGEATGAIDQPQHF. CDR3 coding DNA: TGTGCCAGCAGCCCGGGTGAAGCGACAGGGGCCATAGATCAGCCCCAGCATTTT.

This clone was detected a few times. This rearrangement joins TRBV5-1 to TRBJ2-2; D perhaps matches TRBD2 (6 bases). V was clipped by 2 bases and J by 5 bases, with 16 bases between them. The CDR3 runs 16 residues. Germline CDR1 is SGHRS and CDR2 is YFSETQ. The CDR3 region is CASSLSRGGGTGELFF. The CDR3 bases are TGCGCCAGCAGCTTAAGTCGGGGAGGAGGTACCGGGGAGCTGTTTTTT.

The chain links TRBV14 to TRBJ1-1, with D possibly matching TRBD1 (5 bases). Trimming removed 2 bases from V and 7 bases from J, with 11 bases in between. There are 13 residues in the CDR3. The germline gives CDR1 SGHDN, CDR2 FVKESK. The CDR3 sequence is CASSQQGVGEAFF. The CDR3 DNA follows: TGTGCCAGCAGCCAACAGGGAGTAGGTGAAGCTTTCTTT.

This clone came up a few times. V is TRBV7-6 and J is TRBJ2-5; no firm D call. V was shortened by 1 base and J by 1 base, with 7 bases between the two germline ends. Germline CDR1 SGHVS, CDR2 FNYEAQ. This CDR3 comprises 14 residues. In DNA form, the CDR3 reads TGTGCCAGCAGCTTAGGGGCAACCCAAGAGACCCAGTACTTC. Its protein is CASSLGATQETQYF.

This clone was detected a few times. This chain links TRBV28 with TRBJ2-2, with D possibly matching TRBD1 (6 bases). The V and J ends lost 10 bases and 2 bases respectively, with 11 bases between them. Germline V gene data show CDR1 as MDHEN and CDR2 as SYDVKM. CDR3 length equals 13 residues. CDR3 loop: CATRDTNTGELFF. The CDR3 region has the DNA TGTGCCACCCGGGACACTAACACCGGGGAGCTGTTTTTT.

The chain is built from TRBV10-3 and TRBJ1-1; D possibly corresponds to TRBD1 (5 bases). The length of the CDR3 is 14 residues. The V end lost 4 bases, the J end lost 4 bases, and 13 bases lay between the germline ends. Germline assignment: CDR1 ENHRY and CDR2 SYGVKD. As DNA, the CDR3 is TGTGCCATCAGTGTCGGGACTCCCAGCACTGAAGCTTTCTTT. Its protein product is CAISVGTPSTEAFF.

V is TRBV29-1 and J is TRBJ1-5, with D maybe TRBD1 (5 bases). V dropped 6 bases and J dropped 6 bases, with 18 bases sitting between them. The length of the CDR3 is 14 residues. Germline V gives CDR1 SQVTM, CDR2 ANQGSEA. CDR3 amino acids: CSVGGDGAAQPQHF. Written as DNA, the CDR3 is TGCAGCGTAGGCGGGGACGGGGCGGCTCAGCCCCAGCATTTT. Looking up the rest from reference TRBV29-1 and TRBJ1-5 gives the full variable domain: SAVISQKPSRDICQRGTSLTIQCQVDSQVTMMFWYRQQPGQSLTLIATANQGSEATYESGFVIDKFPISRPNLTFSTLTVSNMSPEDSSIYLCSVGGDGAAQPQHFGDGTRLSIL.